This T cell receptor beta chain was identified during a study of T cells in Graves' hyperthyroidism and ophthalmopathy. Looking at the study overall: Once the initial diagnosis was made, peripheral blood was obtained before any treatment.

Study results and caveats: Ophthalmopathy, which appeared later, was predicted by the model a median around 6 months before onset.

V was trimmed by 3 bases and J by 5 bases, leaving 25 bases between them. Germline loops: CDR1 SGHTA, CDR2 FQGNSA. The CDR3 loop spans 18 amino acids. Researchers amplified the TCR beta CDR3 regions from RNA transcripts. An initial round of RT-PCR targeting the TCR CDR3 relied on the HTBI primer set. TCRdb itself ran the multiplex PCR reads through MiXCR, one entry per CDR3 protein. The sample shows a few hundred thousand distinct CDR3 sequences, roughly 14% of them seen only once. This clonotype has more than one count but fewer than ten. Its specificity is unknown. Patients with uncontrolled infections, other autoimmune diseases, pregnancy or lactation were excluded.

This TCR derives from a woman aged 18-30 years with Graves' hyperthyroidism. V and J are TRBV7-2 and TRBJ2-5, with D possibly TRBD2 on 5 matching bases. The specimen sequenced was blood. Here the CDR3 reads CASSFTRVVGNQWETQYF. The CDR3, as DNA: TGTGCCAGCAGCTTCACGAGGGTCGTAGGTAACCAGTGGGAGACCCAGTACTTC.